Listed below are T cell receptor beta chains from one sample, sequenced in a study of T cells in localized non-small cell lung cancer. Assay used: immunoSEQ multiplex PCR; TCRdb lists only in-frame clones, some missing. The top ten hold 15% to 20% of the sample, which has about 11,000 clones, roughly four fifths seen once. Here the sequenced sample was peripheral blood mononuclear cells, taken before any cancer treatment. The receptors shown here come from an older female donor with stage II lung adenocarcinoma. Both conserved end residues are part of each CDR3. The D gene is left open where the match is weak. Clone sizes are given selectively: once, few, many, or a class where the clone is expanded.

clone_size d_call j_call v_call cdr3_nt cdr3_aa
- - TRBJ1-5 TRBV7-2 TGTGCCGGCAGCTTAGATGACAATCAGCCCCAGCATTTT CAGSLDDNQPQHF
- - TRBJ2-7 TRBV28 TGTGCCAGCAAAGCAGGGGCATATTACGAGCAGTACTTC CASKAGAYYEQYF
- - TRBJ2-5 TRBV2 TGTGCCAGCAGTAGGGACGTCCAAGAGACCCAGTACTTC CASSRDVQETQYF
- - TRBJ1-2 TRBV25-1 TGTGCCAGCAGTCTCGAGGTTTCTAACTATGGCTACACCTTC CASSLEVSNYGYTF
- - TRBJ2-2 TRBV2 TGTGCCAGCAGAAGGGGATACACCGGGGAGCTGTTTTTT CASRRGYTGELFF
- - TRBJ2-1 TRBV7-3 TGTGCCAGCAGCCGCGGGACCAACAATGAGCAGTTCTTC CASSRGTNNEQFF
- - TRBJ2-2 TRBV7-9 TGTGCCAGCAGCTCCTACAGGTTCAACACCGGGGAGCTGTTTTTT CASSSYRFNTGELFF
- - TRBJ1-5 TRBV6-9 TGTGCCAGCAGTTACTTTAACAGGGTAGATCAGCCCCAGCATTTT CASSYFNRVDQPQHF
once - TRBJ1-1 TRBV7-6 TGTGCCAGCAGCTCGCAGATGAACACTGAAGCTTTCTTT CASSSQMNTEAFF
- - TRBJ1-2 TRBV15 TGTGCCACCAGCAGAGATGATGGGTTCGGCTATGGCTACACCTTC CATSRDDGFGYGYTF
- - TRBJ1-1 TRBV10-3 TGTGCCCTTCGCGAAGCCGGGATGAACACTGAAGCTTTCTTT CALREAGMNTEAFF
- TRBD1 TRBJ2-1 TRBV2 TGTGCCAGCAGTGAAGAGGTAGGGGGCGCGATGGATGAGCAGTTCTTC CASSEEVGGAMDEQFF
- TRBD1 TRBJ2-1 TRBV6-1 TGTGCCAGCAGTGAATTCGACGGGACAGGGTACAATGAGCAGTTCTTC CASSEFDGTGYNEQFF
- - TRBJ1-1 TRBV14 TGTGCCAGCAGCCCCTCCCCCCCCCGAGGGGCTTTCTTT CASSPSPPRGAFF
once TRBD1 TRBJ1-2 TRBV6-1 TGTGCCAGCTTTGACAGGGGGTTGCATGGCTACACCTTC CASFDRGLHGYTF
- TRBD1 TRBJ2-3 TRBV10-1 TGCGCCAGCGGAGGTGGACAGGGCCAAGAGGATACGCAGTATTTT CASGGGQGQEDTQYF
- - TRBJ2-3 TRBV11-2 TGTGCCAGCAGCTTAAGTACTAGTCCTAATACGCAGTATTTT CASSLSTSPNTQYF
- - TRBJ2-2 TRBV4-2 TGTGCCAGCAGCCAAGGCAGGGCGCCGGCCACCGGGGAGCTGTTTTTT CASSQGRAPATGELFF
- - TRBJ1-2 TRBV6-5 TGTGCCAGCAGCTGGGCCTTTTCCTATGGCTACACCTTC CASSWAFSYGYTF
- - TRBJ1-4 TRBV10-3 TGTGCCATCAGTGCGCCAGGGAATAATGAAAAACTGTTTTTT CAISAPGNNEKLFF
- - TRBJ2-7 TRBV2 TGTGCCAGCACCTGGGAGTACGAGCAGTACTTC CASTWEYEQYF
few - TRBJ1-1 TRBV9 TGTGCCAGCAGCGCACTAGGGACACCGAACACTGAAGCTTTCTTT CASSALGTPNTEAFF
- - TRBJ1-4 TRBV4-2 TGTGCCAGCAGCTCGCGGGGGAGCGATAATGAAAAACTGTTTTTT CASSSRGSDNEKLFF
large - TRBJ1-1 TRBV11-2 TGTGCCAGCAGCTTAGATCTCGTTGGGGGGAACACTGAAGCTTTCTTT CASSLDLVGGNTEAFF
- - TRBJ2-7 TRBV27 TGTGCCAGCAGTTTGGGACGTCGGCAGTACTTC CASSLGRRQYF
- - TRBJ1-2 TRBV28 TGTGCCAGCAGACTTCGGACCACGCGGGGTGGCTACACCTTC CASRLRTTRGGYTF
- - TRBJ1-1 TRBV5-1 TGCGCCAGCTTCATCGACCGGAACACTGAAGCTTTCTTT CASFIDRNTEAFF
- TRBD1 TRBJ1-1 TRBV27 TGTGCCAGCAGTTTCGGGTTACAGGGGGCGTGGAACACTGAAGCTTTCTTT CASSFGLQGAWNTEAFF
- - TRBJ1-3 TRBV30 TGTGCCTGGAGTCCGGGACGGAGGAACACCATATATTTT CAWSPGRRNTIYF
- TRBD1 TRBJ2-5 TRBV5-6 TGTGCCAGCAGCTTGGTGGGACAGTCACAAGAGACCCAGTACTTC CASSLVGQSQETQYF
- - TRBJ2-5 TRBV7-2 TGTGCCAGCAGCCCCCAACGGTACCAAGAGACCCAGTACTTC CASSPQRYQETQYF
once - TRBJ2-1 TRBV27 TGTGCCAGCAGTTTATGGGGGTATGTCGATGAGCAGTTCTTC CASSLWGYVDEQFF
- - TRBJ1-1 TRBV5-8 TGTGCCAGCAGCTTGCCTACGGGTAACACTGAAGCTTTCTTT CASSLPTGNTEAFF
- - TRBJ2-2 TRBV6-6 TGTGCCAGCAGTTACATGGTGGGGGGCGGATCCGGGGAGCTGTTTTTT CASSYMVGGGSGELFF
once TRBD1 TRBJ2-1 TRBV5-1 TGCGCCAGCGCCGGGACAGGGAACAATGAGCAGTTCTTC CASAGTGNNEQFF
- - TRBJ1-2 TRBV28 TGTGCCAGCAGTTTAGACAGACGCTACACCTTC CASSLDRRYTF
- - TRBJ1-1 TRBV30 TGTGCCTGGAGTGGCAGGGTGCGGGCTTTCTTT CAWSGRVRAFF
few - TRBJ1-4 TRBV7-9 TGTGCCAGCAGCCGGGGCTCGGGTGAAAAACTGTTTTTT CASSRGSGEKLFF
once TRBD1 TRBJ1-2 TRBV6-6 TGTGCCACCATAACAGGGGGCACCTCTTACGGCTACACCTTC CATITGGTSYGYTF
- - TRBJ1-4 TRBV30 TGTGCCTGGAGTGAGGGGACGGTGAATGAAAAACTGTTTTTT CAWSEGTVNEKLFF
- TRBD2 TRBJ2-1 TRBV18 TGTGCCAGCTCACCACAAGCGACTAGCGGATACAATGAGCAGTTCTTC CASSPQATSGYNEQFF
- TRBD2 TRBJ2-7 TRBV11-2 TGTGCCAGCAGCTTCTTCTCCGGGGCTAGCGGGGACTACGAGCAGTACTTC CASSFFSGASGDYEQYF
- - TRBJ2-2 TRBV7-2 TGTGCCAGCAGCTTTAGTACGGGCCGAGGGGAGCTGTTTTTT CASSFSTGRGELFF
- - TRBJ2-5 TRBV4-3 TGCGCCAGCAGCCCTAGAGGGGGGGGAGGTGAGACCCAGTACTTC CASSPRGGGGETQYF
few TRBD1 TRBJ1-1 TRBV2 TGTGCCAGCAGTTCACAGGGGCCGAACACTGAAGCTTTCTTT CASSSQGPNTEAFF
- - TRBJ2-5 TRBV5-4 TGTGCCAGCAGCGCTGACTCCGGAAAAGAGACCCAGTACTTC CASSADSGKETQYF
few TRBD2 TRBJ2-7 TRBV6-1 TGTGCCAGCAGTCCGGGGAGGGGCCAGCGGGGCGAGCAGTACTTC CASSPGRGQRGEQYF
- TRBD1 TRBJ1-1 TRBV5-1 TGCGCCAGCAGCTTCACGACAGGGGGGAACACTGAAGCTTTCTTT CASSFTTGGNTEAFF
- - TRBJ2-3 TRBV30 TGTGCCAAGAGCGGAACTAGCACAGATACGCAGTATTTT CAKSGTSTDTQYF
once TRBD1 TRBJ2-2 TRBV29-1 TGCAGCGTTGGAAGCCAGGGGGCATCTGGGGAGCTGTTTTTT CSVGSQGASGELFF
- TRBD2 TRBJ2-3 TRBV28 TGTGCCAGCAGTCATCTAGCGGGGGGGCCACTTCGCTATTTT CASSHLAGGPLRYF
- - TRBJ2-3 TRBV5-1 TGCGCCAGCAGCTTGATGCCACTAGCAGTCAGAGGGGGGCGAGATACGCAGTATTTT CASSLMPLAVRGGRDTQYF
- TRBD1 TRBJ1-2 TRBV30 TGTGCCTGGAGTCGACAGGGGACGGATGGCTACACCTTC CAWSRQGTDGYTF
- - TRBJ2-3 TRBV20-1 TGCAGTGCTAGAGATCGAGATACGCAGTATTTT CSARDRDTQYF
- - TRBJ1-1 TRBV6-5 TGTGCCGCCGAGGGGCGGAACACTGAAGCTTTCTTT CAAEGRNTEAFF